The 24 T cell receptor beta chains below were found in one sample sequenced in a study of cytomegalovirus exposure and HLA in healthy donors. Both 60 Vbeta primers and 13 Jbeta primers went into the PCR. Profiling relied on immunoSEQ multiplex PCR, and the TCRdb table lists in-frame clones only, not all of them. The sample lists some 140,000 clones, 60% to 80% occurring once. The sequenced material came from PBMCs. These receptors originate from a man aged 30 to 39 in good health and CMV-seronegative.

The table lists this clone with many counts. This chain joins TRBV7-2 and TRBJ1-1, with unresolved D. Trimming removed 4 bases from V and 4 bases from J, with 10 bases in between. Germline loops: CDR1 SGHTA, CDR2 FQGNSA. The CDR3 spans 13 residues. The CDR3: CASSSGLSTEAFF. DNA for the CDR3: TGTGCCAGCAGCTCGGGTCTGAGCACTGAAGCTTTCTTT.

This clone appeared a single time. Germline is not matched at one junction end, which may reflect a read error. The chain has TRBV7-9 and TRBJ1-1; weak D call: TRBD1 (5 bases). Per the germline V gene, CDR1 is SEHNR and CDR2 is FQNEAQ (reference sequence). The CDR3 sequence is 12 residues long. CDR3 nucleotide sequence: TGTTCCAGCAGCCGCGAGACAGCGGGAACTTTCTTT. It yields the protein CSSSRETAGTFF.

This chain links TRBV21-1 with TRBJ2-5; the table's D call, TRBD2, was not checked against the DNA. TRBV21-1 is a documented pseudogene. The CDR3 is made up of 11 amino acids. The CDR3 reads CASTKWRAQYF. As DNA, the CDR3 is TGTGCCAGCACCAAATGGAGGGCACAGTACTTC.

The table lists this clone with a few counts. The chain is built from TRBV7-7 and TRBJ2-1; 11 bases map to TRBD2. The V gene end was trimmed by 6 bases and the J gene end by 7 bases; junction bases not matched to a gene: 11. CDR1 and CDR2 (germline): SSHAT, FNYEAQ (reference sequence). The CDR3 spans 16 residues. This CDR3 reads CASRYSLAGAENEQFF. The CDR3 region has the DNA TGTGCCAGCAGGTATTCACTAGCGGGAGCGGAGAATGAGCAGTTCTTC.

The rearrangement links TRBV29-1 to TRBJ2-2, with 11 bases identical to TRBD2. CDR3 size: 16 residues. Germline CDR1 is SQVTM and CDR2 is ANQGSEA. After removal of 5 bases from V and 4 bases from J, the junction contained 9 bases not matched to a gene. The CDR3 DNA is TGCAGCGTTACAGGAAGACTAGCGGGGAGCACCGGGGAGCTGTTTTTT. The encoded protein is CSVTGRLAGSTGELFF.

The genes are TRBV10-3 and TRBJ2-7; D ambiguous. The V and J ends lost 5 bases and 4 bases respectively, with 12 bases between them. This CDR3 contains 13 residues. Germline-derived CDR1 and CDR2 are ENHRY and SYGVKD. Written as DNA, the CDR3 is TGTGCCATCAGTCAGGCTGGCGTTTACGAGCAGTACTTC. It specifies CAISQAGVYEQYF.

The chain couples TRBV4-3 to TRBJ2-2; D remains unclear. Trimming shortened V by 3 bases and J by 5 bases, and 10 bases separated the two germline ends. Germline V gene sequence: CDR1 LGHNA, CDR2 YSLEER. The CDR3 spans 14 residues. DNA for the CDR3: TGCGCCAGCAGCCACCCAGTTTTTACCGGGGAGCTGTTTTTT. The encoded protein is CASSHPVFTGELFF.

V is TRBV25-1 and J is TRBJ2-3, with a possible D match to TRBD2 (5 bases). The CDR3 sequence is 14 residues long. The V gene lost 1 base and the J gene lost 2 bases, with 7 bases spanning the gap. From germline, CDR1 is MGHDK and CDR2 SYGVNS. CDR3 region: CASSELDFTDTQYF. The CDR3 coding sequence is TGTGCCAGCAGTGAATTGGACTTCACAGATACGCAGTATTTT.

A single count supports this clone. The chain links TRBV19 to TRBJ2-7; TRBD1 agrees at 8 bases. J was trimmed by 4 bases and V by 10 bases; bases with no gene match: 6. In germline, CDR1 is LNHDA, CDR2 SQIVND (reference sequence). CDR3 size: 12 residues. The CDR3 DNA sequence: TGTGCCACACGGGACAGGCGTTACGAGCAGTACTTC. Translated: CATRDRRYEQYF.

This chain uses TRBV5-4 with TRBJ2-1; 9 bases line up with TRBD1. The CDR3 runs 15 residues. V was pared by 4 bases and J by 1 base, with 3 bases of the junction left unmatched. Germline V gene lookup returns CDR1 SGHNT and CDR2 YYREEE (reference sequence). The CDR3 sequence: CASSQGQGSYNEQFF. DNA for the CDR3: TGTGCCAGCAGCCAGGGACAGGGATCCTACAATGAGCAGTTCTTC.

The chain employs TRBV6-1 and TRBJ2-5; 8 bases match TRBD2. The end of the DNA aligns better with TRBJ2-7, so the J call may be wrong. The CDR3 extends over 14 amino acids. CDR1 and CDR2 (germline): MNHNS, SASEGT. The CDR3: CAIPSRGLGYEQYF. Here the CDR3 DNA reads TGTGCCATCCCTTCTAGGGGACTAGGTTACGAGCAGTACTTC.

CDR3 amino acids: CASGAGLTDTQYF. In DNA form, the CDR3 reads TGTGCCAGCGGGGCAGGTCTAACAGATACGCAGTATTTT. V and J are TRBV9 and TRBJ2-3, with a tentative D call TRBD1 (5 bases). CDR1 and CDR2 (germline): SGDLS, YYNGEE. CDR3 length: 13 amino acids. V was shortened by 7 bases and J by 3 bases, with 12 bases between the two germline ends.

This rearrangement joins TRBV27 to TRBJ2-7; the D gene is possibly TRBD1 (6 bases). The germline V gene encodes CDR1 MNHEY and CDR2 SMNVEV (reference sequence). The CDR3 loop spans 15 amino acids. Trimming left V 2 bases short and J 4 bases short, with 15 bases between. The CDR3 DNA reads as TGTGCCAGCAGTTTAGTGAACCGCCAGGGGTACGAGCAGTACTTC. Protein: CASSLVNRQGYEQYF.

The chain uses TRBV7-9 and TRBJ2-5, with 7 bases matching TRBD2. Germline V gene lookup returns CDR1 SEHNR and CDR2 FQNEAQ (reference sequence). CDR3 length equals 18 residues. After removal of 4 bases from V and 4 bases from J, the junction contained 18 bases not matched to a gene. The CDR3 sequence is CASSSRLADKGGRETQYF. The CDR3 region has the DNA TGTGCCAGCAGCTCGCGACTAGCAGACAAAGGAGGGCGAGAGACCCAGTACTTC.

The V and J genes are TRBV5-6 and TRBJ2-1; 9 bases line up with TRBD2. The junction had 8 bases not matched to a gene; V was cut back by 0 bases and J by 10 bases. CDR3 length: 15 residues. The germline gives CDR1 SGHDT, CDR2 YYEEEE. CDR3 in amino acids: CASSLGLAGRREQFF. CDR3 DNA sequence: TGTGCCAGCAGCTTGGGTCTAGCGGGGAGGAGAGAGCAGTTCTTC.

The chain carries TRBV6-5 and TRBJ2-1; 11 nucleotides agree with TRBD2. J lost 5 bases, V lost 5 bases, and 5 bases had no gene match. This CDR3 comprises 15 residues. Germline lookup yields CDR1 MNHEY and CDR2 SVGAGI. The CDR3 region has the DNA TGTGCCAGCAGTCGACTAGCGGGGACCCACAATGAGCAGTTCTTC. Its protein is CASSRLAGTHNEQFF.

V is TRBV28 and J is TRBJ2-7, with 9 bases fitting TRBD1. V was clipped by 6 bases and J by 3 bases; unmatched bases: 6. Germline V lookup: CDR1 MDHEN, CDR2 SYDVKM. CDR3 length equals 14 residues. The CDR3 loop reads CASSPSTGGYEQYF. As DNA, the CDR3 is TGTGCCAGCAGCCCCTCGACAGGGGGCTACGAGCAGTACTTC. Based on the CDR3 plus reference TRBV28 and TRBJ2-7, the full variable domain is DVKVTQSSRYLVKRTGEKVFLECVQDMDHENMFWYRQDPGLGLRLIYFSYDVKMKEKGDIPEGYSVSREKKERFSLILESASTNQTSMYLCASSPSTGGYEQYFGPGTRLTVT.

This chain connects TRBV15 to TRBJ2-7; 8 nucleotides match TRBD2. The ends lost 0 bases at V and 2 bases at J; junction bases unmatched: 15. The length of the CDR3 is 19 residues. Looked up from germline, CDR1 is LNHNV and CDR2 is YYDKDF (reference sequence). CDR3 region: CATSRDIRFERETTYEQYF. CDR3 DNA sequence: TGTGCCACCAGCAGAGATATAAGGTTTGAGCGGGAGACTACCTACGAGCAGTACTTC.

The sample holds one count of this clone. This sample includes further DNA sequences coding for the same CDR3. V gene TRBV4-3 combines with J gene TRBJ2-3; D is perhaps TRBD2 (6 bases). Trimming pared 4 bases from V and 4 bases from J, leaving 12 bases between. The CDR3 has 14 residues. The germline gives CDR1 LGHNA, CDR2 YSLEER. The CDR3 coding sequence is TGCGCCAGCAGCCCGCGGGACTCCTCAGATACGCAGTATTTT. It yields the protein CASSPRDSSDTQYF.

The gene calls are TRBV7-2 and TRBJ1-6; unclear D gene. V was clipped by 5 bases and J by 13 bases, with 12 bases between them. Germline loops: CDR1 SGHTA, CDR2 FQGNSA. The CDR3 sequence is 12 residues long. The CDR3 DNA reads as TGTGCCAGCAGCACTACGTTCGGGCCCCTCCACTTT. This gives the protein CASSTTFGPLHF.

Turning to this clone: Other DNA sequences in this sample translate to the same CDR3. This chain connects TRBV30 to TRBJ1-6, with D perhaps matching TRBD1 (6 bases). Germline V lookup: CDR1 GTSNPN, CDR2 SVGIG (reference sequence). Trimming removed 3 bases from V and 7 bases from J, with 10 bases in between. The CDR3 consists of 13 residues. In DNA form, the CDR3 reads TGTGCCTGGAGCCGGCAGGGGAATTCACCCCTCCACTTT. Translated: CAWSRQGNSPLHF.

This chain uses TRBV4-2 with TRBJ2-3, with 8 bases aligning to TRBD2. Trimming took 4 bases from V and 0 from J; bases not matched to a gene: 6. Germline V gene sequence: CDR1 LGHNA, CDR2 YNFKEQ. The CDR3 is made up of 16 amino acids. CDR3 nucleotides: TGTGCCAGCAGCCGGACACTAGCGGCTAGCACAGATACGCAGTATTTT. This gives the protein CASSRTLAASTDTQYF.

The chain couples TRBV19 to TRBJ2-3, with TRBD1 as a possible D gene (5 bases). Germline loops: CDR1 LNHDA, CDR2 SQIVND (reference sequence). The CDR3 has 17 amino acids. The V end was cut by 2 bases, the J end by 0 bases, with 15 bases between. In DNA, the CDR3 is TGTGCCAGTAGTATAAAGGGGATGGGTTCTAGCACAGATACGCAGTATTTT. Residues: CASSIKGMGSSTDTQYF.

This CDR3 is CAISGQGSTEAFF. Here the CDR3 DNA reads TGTGCCATCAGTGGCCAGGGTAGCACTGAAGCTTTCTTT. The chain is built from TRBV10-3 and TRBJ1-1; D possibly corresponds to TRBD1 (5 bases). CDR1 ENHRY and CDR2 SYGVKD come from the germline V gene. CDR3 length equals 13 residues. Trimming pared 4 bases from V and 4 bases from J, leaving 10 bases between.